This TCR beta chain was retrieved from a study of human thymus T cells. Trimming removed 1 base at V and 1 base at J, with 7 bases between. Germline values: CDR1 SGDLS, CDR2 YYNGEE. This CDR3 region has 14 residues. Using immunoSEQ multiplex PCR, the repertoire was profiled, and TCRdb retains in-frame clones only, with some absent. Found here are tens of thousands of clones, roughly 96% of them singletons; the top ten hold 0.031%. Thymic tissue was derived from resections collected during corrective heart surgery. The gene calls are TRBV9 and TRBJ2-3; a possible D gene is TRBD2 (5 bases). The sample taken for sequencing was thymus tissue. The sequence came from a boy under two years old with a congenital heart defect but otherwise immunologically healthy. CDR3 amino acids: CASSVQRGTDTQYF. The DNA of the CDR3 is TGTGCCAGCAGCGTACAGAGGGGCACAGATACGCAGTATTTT.